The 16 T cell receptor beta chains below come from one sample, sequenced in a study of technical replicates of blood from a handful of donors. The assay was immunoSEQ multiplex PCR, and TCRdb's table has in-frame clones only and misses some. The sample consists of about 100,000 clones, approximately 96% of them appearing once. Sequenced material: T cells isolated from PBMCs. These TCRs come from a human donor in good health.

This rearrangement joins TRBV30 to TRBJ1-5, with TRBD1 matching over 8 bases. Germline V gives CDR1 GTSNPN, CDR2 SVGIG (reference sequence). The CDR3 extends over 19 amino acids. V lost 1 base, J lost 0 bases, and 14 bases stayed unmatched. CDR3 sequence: CAWSAVRTGISHSNQPQHF. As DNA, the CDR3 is TGTGCCTGGAGTGCTGTCCGGACAGGGATTAGTCATAGCAATCAGCCCCAGCATTTT.

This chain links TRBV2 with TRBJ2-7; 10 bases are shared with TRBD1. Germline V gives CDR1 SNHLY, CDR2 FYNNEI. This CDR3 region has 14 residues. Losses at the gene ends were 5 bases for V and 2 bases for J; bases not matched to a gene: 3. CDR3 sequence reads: CASSSGQGPYEQYF. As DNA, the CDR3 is TGTGCCAGCAGTTCGGGACAGGGGCCCTACGAGCAGTACTTC.

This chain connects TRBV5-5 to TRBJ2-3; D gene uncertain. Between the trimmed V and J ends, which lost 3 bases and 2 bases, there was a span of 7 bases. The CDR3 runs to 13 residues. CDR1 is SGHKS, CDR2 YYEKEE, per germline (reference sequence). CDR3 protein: CASSSPFTDTQYF. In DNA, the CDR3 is TGTGCCAGCAGCTCCCCTTTCACAGATACGCAGTATTTT.

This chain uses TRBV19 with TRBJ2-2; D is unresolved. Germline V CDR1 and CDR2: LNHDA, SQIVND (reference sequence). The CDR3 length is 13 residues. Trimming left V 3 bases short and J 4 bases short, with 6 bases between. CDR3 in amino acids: CASSISRTGELFF. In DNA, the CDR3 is TGTGCCAGTAGTATTTCGCGCACCGGGGAGCTGTTTTTT.

CDR3 sequence (DNA): TGTGCCAGCAGTTTAGCGGGAGGGGCCTACAATGAGCAGTTCTTC. It codes for CASSLAGGAYNEQFF. The chain recombines TRBV27 with TRBJ2-1, with 9 bases lining up with TRBD2. Looked up from germline, CDR1 is MNHEY and CDR2 is SMNVEV (reference sequence). The CDR3 covers 15 residues. Trimming cost V 2 bases and J 2 bases; bases outside gene matches: 1.

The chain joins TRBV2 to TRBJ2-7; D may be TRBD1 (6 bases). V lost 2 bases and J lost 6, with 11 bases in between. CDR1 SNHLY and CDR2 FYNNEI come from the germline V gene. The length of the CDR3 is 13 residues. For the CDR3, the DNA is TGTGCCAGCAGTGAACTGGGCAGGGGCGAGCAGTACTTC. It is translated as CASSELGRGEQYF.

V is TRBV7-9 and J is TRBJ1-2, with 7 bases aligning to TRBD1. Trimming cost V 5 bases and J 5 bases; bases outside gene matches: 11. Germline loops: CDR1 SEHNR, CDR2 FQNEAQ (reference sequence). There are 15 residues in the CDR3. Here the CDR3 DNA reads TGTGCCAGCAGCGAACGGACAGGCGAACTATATGGCTACACCTTC. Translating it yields CASSERTGELYGYTF. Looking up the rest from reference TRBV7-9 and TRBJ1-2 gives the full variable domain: DTGVSQNPRHKITKRGQNVTFRCDPISEHNRLYWYRQTLGQGPEFLTYFQNEAQLEKSRLLSDRFSAERPKGSFSTLEIQRTEQGDSAMYLCASSERTGELYGYTFGSGTRLTVV.

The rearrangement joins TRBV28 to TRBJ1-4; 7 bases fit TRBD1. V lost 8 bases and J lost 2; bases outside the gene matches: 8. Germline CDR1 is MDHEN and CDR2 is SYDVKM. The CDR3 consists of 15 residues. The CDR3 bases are TGTGCCAGCGCCCAGGGGGGTTCCACTAATGAAAAACTGTTTTTT. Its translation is CASAQGGSTNEKLFF.

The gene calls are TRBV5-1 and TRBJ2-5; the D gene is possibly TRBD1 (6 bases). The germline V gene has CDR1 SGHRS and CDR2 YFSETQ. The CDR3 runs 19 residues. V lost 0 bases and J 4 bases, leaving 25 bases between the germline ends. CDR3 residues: CASSLAFQAGASVGETQYF. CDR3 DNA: TGCGCCAGCAGCTTGGCTTTTCAGGCAGGGGCCAGTGTGGGAGAGACCCAGTACTTC.

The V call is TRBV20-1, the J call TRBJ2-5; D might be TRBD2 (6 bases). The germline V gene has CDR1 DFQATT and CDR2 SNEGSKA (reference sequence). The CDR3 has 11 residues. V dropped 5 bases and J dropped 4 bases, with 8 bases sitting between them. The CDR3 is CSALGGETQYF. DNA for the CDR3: TGCAGTGCTCTCGGGGGAGAGACCCAGTACTTC.

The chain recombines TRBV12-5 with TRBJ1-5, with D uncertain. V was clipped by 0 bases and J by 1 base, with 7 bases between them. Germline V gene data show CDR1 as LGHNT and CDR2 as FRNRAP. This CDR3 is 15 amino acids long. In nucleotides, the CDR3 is TGTGCTAGTGGTTTGGTACCAGTGAGCAATCAGCCCCAGCATTTT. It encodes CASGLVPVSNQPQHF. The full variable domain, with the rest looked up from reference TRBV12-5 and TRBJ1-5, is DARVTQTPRHKVTEMGQEVTMRCQPILGHNTVFWYRQTMMQGLELLAYFRNRAPLDDSGMPKDRFSAEMPDATLATLKIQPSEPRDSAVYFCASGLVPVSNQPQHFGDGTRLSIL.

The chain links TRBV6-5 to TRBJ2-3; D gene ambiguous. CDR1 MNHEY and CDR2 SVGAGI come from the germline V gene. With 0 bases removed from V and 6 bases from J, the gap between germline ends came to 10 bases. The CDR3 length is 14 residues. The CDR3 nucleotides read TGTGCCAGCAGTTACTCGGCTAGTATGGATACGCAGTATTTT. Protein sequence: CASSYSASMDTQYF.

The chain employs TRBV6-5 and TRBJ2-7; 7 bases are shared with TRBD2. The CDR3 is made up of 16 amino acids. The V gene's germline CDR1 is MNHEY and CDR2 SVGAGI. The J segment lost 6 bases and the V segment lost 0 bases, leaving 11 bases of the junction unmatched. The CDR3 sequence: CASSYSGLGKGGEQYF. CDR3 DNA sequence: TGTGCCAGCAGTTACTCTGGACTAGGGAAGGGAGGCGAGCAGTACTTC.

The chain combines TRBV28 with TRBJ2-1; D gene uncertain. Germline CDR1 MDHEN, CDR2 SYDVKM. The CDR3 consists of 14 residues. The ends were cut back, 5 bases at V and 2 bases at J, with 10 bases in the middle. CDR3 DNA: TGTGCCAGCAGTCCGGGTAGCCCCTACAATGAGCAGTTCTTC. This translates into CASSPGSPYNEQFF.

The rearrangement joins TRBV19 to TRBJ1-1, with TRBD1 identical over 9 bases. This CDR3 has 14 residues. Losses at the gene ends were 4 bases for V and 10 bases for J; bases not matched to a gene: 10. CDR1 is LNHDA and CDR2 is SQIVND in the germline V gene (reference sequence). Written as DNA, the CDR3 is TGTGCCAGTAGTAACTCCGGGACAGGGATCTTAGCTTTCTTT. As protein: CASSNSGTGILAFF.

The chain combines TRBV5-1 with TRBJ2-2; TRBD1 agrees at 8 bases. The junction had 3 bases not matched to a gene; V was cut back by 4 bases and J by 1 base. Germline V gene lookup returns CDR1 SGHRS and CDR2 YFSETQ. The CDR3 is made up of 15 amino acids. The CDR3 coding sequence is TGCGCCAGCAGCCCGGACAGGGAGAACACCGGGGAGCTGTTTTTT. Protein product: CASSPDRENTGELFF. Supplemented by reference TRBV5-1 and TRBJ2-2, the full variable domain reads KAGVTQTPRYLIKTRGQQVTLSCSPISGHRSVSWYQQTPGQGLQFLFEYFSETQRNKGNFPGRFSGRQFSNSRSEMNVSTLELGDSALYLCASSPDRENTGELFFGEGSRLTVL.